A selection of T cell receptor beta chains follows, all from one sample in a study of T cells in tuberculosis. Sequencing used immunoSEQ multiplex PCR; TCRdb keeps in-frame clones, though not all of them. The data show 40,000 or so clones, roughly 94% seen once. Sequenced material: PBMCs, taken at tuberculosis diagnosis. These receptors all come from an adult with tuberculosis. Both conserved end residues are part of each CDR3. A D gene is named only where the DNA matches it firmly. Size is stated for part of the rows, as once, few or many counts, or as a class when the clone is expanded.

D | J | V | length | size | DNA | CDR3
- | TRBJ1-2 | TRBV4-1 | 16 | - | TGCGCCAGCAGCCATCCGACGGTCCTCCGGGACTATGGCTACACCTTC | CASSHPTVLRDYGYTF
TRBD2 | TRBJ2-3 | TRBV7-2 | 15 | - | TGTGCCAGCAGTTATAGCGGGGGGGCCCCAGATACGCAGTATTTT | CASSYSGGAPDTQYF
- | TRBJ1-2 | TRBV6-6 | 13 | - | TGTGCCAGCAGTTTCCTTCAGGGCTATGGCTACACCTTC | CASSFLQGYGYTF
- | TRBJ1-5 | TRBV6-5 | 15 | - | TGTGCCAGCAGTCCAGCCGGTCGGGGCAATCAGCCCCAGCATTTT | CASSPAGRGNQPQHF
TRBD2 | TRBJ2-5 | TRBV9 | 15 | once | TGTGCCAGCAGCGTAGGTGTTAGCGGGAAAGAGACCCAGTACTTC | CASSVGVSGKETQYF
TRBD1 | TRBJ1-1 | TRBV28 | 15 | - | TGTGCCAGCAGTCCGACAGGGAGGAAGAACACTGAAGCTTTCTTT | CASSPTGRKNTEAFF
- | TRBJ1-6 | TRBV10-1 | 13 | - | TGCGCCAGCAGCGGGGAGATTAATTCACCCCTCCACTTT | CASSGEINSPLHF
TRBD2 | TRBJ2-1 | TRBV11-2 | 13 | - | TGTGCCAGTGGGACTAGCTCCCCCAATGAGCAGTTCTTC | CASGTSSPNEQFF
- | TRBJ1-2 | TRBV7-2 | 14 | - | TGTGCCAGCAGCTTCCCCCGGGGGAACTATGGCTACACCTTC | CASSFPRGNYGYTF
- | TRBJ1-4 | TRBV2 | 13 | - | TGTGCCAGCAGGGGAGGTACTGGGGAAAAACTGTTTTTT | CASRGGTGEKLFF
- | TRBJ1-2 | TRBV30 | 16 | - | TGTGCCTGGAAGAAGGGGGGGATCAGTCCATTCTATGGCTACACCTTC | CAWKKGGISPFYGYTF
- | TRBJ2-2 | TRBV18 | 17 | - | TGTGCCAGCTCACCAGCCACAGGAGCTACGAACACCGGGGAGCTGTTTTTT | CASSPATGATNTGELFF
TRBD1 | TRBJ2-7 | TRBV5-1 | 13 | - | TGCGCCAGCAGCGGGGGACAGACCTACGAGCAGTACTTC | CASSGGQTYEQYF
- | TRBJ1-2 | TRBV2 | 17 | - | TGTGCCAGCAGTGAAGCGCTGGGGCAGGGGATGAAGAATGGCTACACCTTC | CASSEALGQGMKNGYTF
TRBD1 | TRBJ2-4 | TRBV5-1 | 15 | - | TGCGCCAGCAGTCTCGGACAGGGTTTTGGGAACATTCAGTACTTC | CASSLGQGFGNIQYF
- | TRBJ1-1 | TRBV7-2 | 12 | - | TGTGCCAGCAGCTTAGACAGGACTGAAGCTTTCTTT | CASSLDRTEAFF
- | TRBJ1-1 | TRBV20-1 | 11 | - | TGCAGTGCTAGATCAGGGCAGGAAGCTTTCTTT | CSARSGQEAFF
TRBD2 | TRBJ2-4 | TRBV28 | 16 | - | TGTGCCAGCAGGCCACAAGGGGAGGGGGCCAAAAACATTCAGTACTTC | CASRPQGEGAKNIQYF
- | TRBJ1-2 | TRBV6-5 | 14 | - | TGTGCCAGCAGTCCTTCCGACAGGCTTGGCGGCTACACCTTC | CASSPSDRLGGYTF
- | TRBJ1-6 | TRBV27 | 13 | - | TGTGCCAGCAGTCCCACCTATAATTCACCCCTCCACTTT | CASSPTYNSPLHF
- | TRBJ1-2 | TRBV25-1 | 13 | - | TGTGCCAGCCGGGAAAAAGAGTACTATGGCTACACCTTC | CASREKEYYGYTF
- | TRBJ1-1 | TRBV2 | 16 | - | TGTGCCAGCAGGAAACAGAACCTGCCTTCGATGTCTGAAGCTTTCTTT | CASRKQNLPSMSEAFF
- | TRBJ2-7 | TRBV30 | 16 | few | TGTGCCTGGAGTCTGGAGGGGCTGCACAATAGTAACGAGCAGTACTTC | CAWSLEGLHNSNEQYF
- | TRBJ2-7 | TRBV2 | 15 | - | TGTGCCAGCAGTGAATTGGATACCGCGGGGTACGAGCAGTACTTC | CASSELDTAGYEQYF
- | TRBJ1-2 | TRBV4-2 | 13 | - | TGTGCCAGCAGCCAAGAGGGCAACTATGGCTACACCTTC | CASSQEGNYGYTF
TRBD1 | TRBJ2-5 | TRBV19 | 15 | once | TGTGCCAGTAGTATTAGGACAGGGGTTCTGGAGACCCAGTACTTC | CASSIRTGVLETQYF
TRBD1 | TRBJ1-2 | TRBV28 | 13 | - | TGTGCCAGCAGTTTACAGGGGGCAAGGGGCTACACCTTC | CASSLQGARGYTF
TRBD1 | TRBJ2-7 | TRBV6-1 | 15 | - | TGTGCCAGCAGTGAAGGGACAGGGGGCTCCTACGAGCAGTACTTC | CASSEGTGGSYEQYF
TRBD1 | TRBJ1-2 | TRBV10-3 | 14 | - | TGTGCCATCAGTGAGGGGACAGCAAACCATGGCTACACCTTC | CAISEGTANHGYTF
- | TRBJ1-5 | TRBV7-6 | 16 | - | TGTGCCAGCAGCTTGGTCCGAAGACAGGAAAGTCAGCCCCAGCATTTT | CASSLVRRQESQPQHF
TRBD1 | TRBJ1-4 | TRBV28 | 16 | - | TGTGCCAGCAGTTTGGACAGGGGGCAAACTAATGAAAAACTGTTTTTT | CASSLDRGQTNEKLFF
- | TRBJ1-1 | TRBV6-6 | 15 | - | TGTGCCAGCTATGGGAGTGGTCGGGGGGACACTGAAGCTTTCTTT | CASYGSGRGDTEAFF
- | TRBJ2-7 | TRBV10-3 | 12 | - | TGTGCCATCAGTCGACAGTCCTACGAGCAGTACTTC | CAISRQSYEQYF
- | TRBJ2-7 | TRBV9 | 13 | - | TGTGCCAGCAGCCCACGAGAGGCCTACGAGCAGTACTTC | CASSPREAYEQYF
- | TRBJ2-5 | TRBV10-2 | 11 | - | TGCGCCAGCGGCTTCCAAGAGACCCAGTACTTC | CASGFQETQYF
TRBD1 | TRBJ1-6 | TRBV18 | 19 | - | TGTGCCAGCTCTCCCCGCCAACGACAGGGGGGCACCTATAATTCACCCCTCCACTTT | CASSPRQRQGGTYNSPLHF
TRBD2 | TRBJ2-7 | TRBV19 | 15 | - | TGTGCCAGTAGTATAGCTAGCGGATCTCCTAACGAGCAGTACTTC | CASSIASGSPNEQYF
TRBD1 | TRBJ1-5 | TRBV7-6 | 16 | - | TGTGCCAGCAGCTTAGGGACAGGGGGAGGCAATCAGCCCCAGCATTTT | CASSLGTGGGNQPQHF
TRBD1 | TRBJ2-2 | TRBV5-5 | 14 | - | TGTGCCAGCAGCGGAGACAGGGTCACCGGGGAGCTGTTTTTT | CASSGDRVTGELFF
TRBD1 | TRBJ1-5 | TRBV19 | 20 | - | TGTGCCAGTAGTATAGATAGAACCCAGGGGGCACGATTCGGCAATCAGCCCCAGCATTTT | CASSIDRTQGARFGNQPQHF
TRBD1 | TRBJ2-4 | TRBV18 | 14 | - | TGTGCCAGCTCACGGACAGGGAATAGTGGCATTCAGTACTTC | CASSRTGNSGIQYF
TRBD2 | TRBJ2-1 | TRBV11-3 | 14 | - | TGTGCCAGCAGCTTAGGACTAGCAGTAGATGAGCAGTTCTTC | CASSLGLAVDEQFF
- | TRBJ1-2 | TRBV2 | 12 | - | TGTGCCAGCAGTGAAGGCAGTGGCGGCTACACCTTC | CASSEGSGGYTF
TRBD1 | TRBJ2-2 | TRBV4-1 | 15 | - | TGCGCCAGCAGCCATAAGGACAGGGAGTCCGGGGAGCTGTTTTTT | CASSHKDRESGELFF
- | TRBJ1-2 | TRBV5-1 | 14 | - | TGCGCCAGCAGCTTGGAGGGGGTTAGCTATGGCTACACCTTC | CASSLEGVSYGYTF
- | TRBJ2-1 | TRBV7-9 | 17 | - | TGTGCCAGCAGCCGGGGCGGGGGCCCTCGTGGTAGGAATGAGCAGTTCTTC | CASSRGGGPRGRNEQFF
TRBD1 | TRBJ2-7 | TRBV11-1 | 14 | - | TGTGCCAGCAACCCGGGACAGGGGGCTCTCGAGCAGTACTTC | CASNPGQGALEQYF
- | TRBJ1-1 | TRBV5-1 | 14 | - | TGCGCCAGCAGCTGGGAGAGCCGTAACACTGAAGCTTTCTTT | CASSWESRNTEAFF
TRBD2 | TRBJ2-1 | TRBV10-3 | 15 | - | TGTGCCACGACGCAAGGGACTAGCGGGGGTAATGAGCAGTTCTTC | CATTQGTSGGNEQFF
- | TRBJ1-2 | TRBV11-2 | 14 | - | TGTGCCAGCAGCTTAATTCTGGGAGTACGCGGCTACACCTTC | CASSLILGVRGYTF
- | TRBJ2-7 | TRBV7-2 | 11 | once | TGTGCCAGCAGCCAATTCTACGAGCAGTACTTC | CASSQFYEQYF
- | TRBJ2-1 | TRBV5-1 | 12 | - | TGCGCCAGCAGGGACTGGGAGAATGAGCAGTTCTTC | CASRDWENEQFF
- | TRBJ2-2 | TRBV2 | 14 | - | TGTGCCAGCAGTGAGTTCAGAAACACCGGGGAGCTGTTTTTT | CASSEFRNTGELFF